This TCR beta chain was found in a study of cytomegalovirus exposure and HLA in healthy donors (dated by TCRdb to about 2017). Some background on the complete study: An earlier analysis of 587 of the donors reported roughly 300 Gb of sequence data and 117 million unique TCR beta sequences from 150 million to 200 million T cells. Roughly 300 gigabases of sequencing data and 70 million to 85 million unique TCR sequences were included in an early release covering about 700 HLA-typed donors. Of the 300 to 400 genotyped donors, approximately 83% fell in the genetic ancestry cluster associated with self-reported Caucasian donors. The study aimed to test whether signatures of past pathogen exposure could be identified by cataloging public T cell receptors. The T cell repertoires of several hundred subjects were profiled by immunosequencing and related to cytomegalovirus serostatus. In addition to the first cohort of 666 subjects, a separate validation cohort of approximately 110 different subjects was used. To predict cytomegalovirus infection status, the study brought together high-throughput TCR immunosequencing, statistical association of individual TCRs with disease status, and machine learning. A later analysis re-analyzed previously published TCR beta repertoires from approximately 670 donors and added high-resolution HLA genotyping to study TCR occurrence patterns. In the later analysis, no new phenotypic data were used to find candidate immune exposures; instead, reliance was placed on TCR beta sequences and their occurrence across donors. An earlier analysis of 450 to 750 of the donors used high-throughput TCR beta sequencing to judge whether each TCR beta V gene segment behaved as functional or pseudogenic. Donor age, sex, ethnicity and CMV serostatus were compiled together with the repertoire data. A later genetic analysis took genome-wide SNP genotypes for about three fifths of the roughly 670 donors and used that subset as a discovery cohort. Every repertoire in the discovery cohort had been generated on one and the same sequencing platform. HLA typing included class I and class II loci at four-digit resolution. Typing coverage varied by locus: roughly 620-630 donors for A, B, C, DRB1 and DQB1; roughly 560 for DQA1; more than 600 for DPA1; 450 to 480 for DPB1. A handful of DR-DQ haplotypes were treated as single units for association and clustering because of strong linkage in the cohort. Among a few hundred genotyped donors of the cohort, an average of around 240,000 unique TCR beta nucleotide sequences were sequenced per donor, approximately 20% of them non-productive. Findings and caveats that apply to the study as a whole: A later analysis found that TCR association rates varied across HLA loci, with DRB1 alleles showing the most associated TCRs and HLA-C alleles the fewest. The authors suggested that the approach could potentially be generalized to other disease states and immunological phenotypes. In both the original and validation cohorts, the classifier was reported to diagnose cytomegalovirus status with high specificity and sensitivity. In vitro tests confirmed that three of the cytomegalovirus-associated TCR beta chains recognize cytomegalovirus antigens. In a later analysis, over 15,000 TCR beta sequences were associated with specific HLA alleles at a false discovery rate of 0.05. The study listed approximately 150 TCR beta chains as associated with cytomegalovirus. Broadly in line with IMGT annotations, most TCR beta V segments showed up in productive rearrangements about 87% or about 30% of the time in an earlier analysis of a few hundred of the donors. In a later analysis, several top co-occurrence clusters were reported to appear linked to parvovirus B19, influenza, CMV and Epstein-Barr virus. A later analysis found that most CMV-associated TCR beta chains appeared HLA-restricted, with HLA associations seemingly driven largely by CMV exposure. Compared with the 666-donor mean, donors in an Asian-associated ancestry cluster had fewer N-insertions in productive TCRs, according to a later genetic analysis. CMV serostatus was the only immune exposure information available for the cohort. Sequencing depth was assumed to be roughly uniform across donors in the presence/absence analyses, though that assumption may not hold. Linkage disequilibrium might explain the correlated functional status among segregating V segments, but an unknown experimental factor could not be ruled out. A cluster of highly shared sequence variants was judged likely to be a technical artifact of the sequencing pipeline. In this cohort, only TCR beta chains were sequenced, and detectable features were limited by the absence of alpha or paired-chain data. A later analysis found that HLA-associated TCR beta chains were more clonally expanded and had lower generation probabilities than equally common non-associated chains. Because HLA typing was missing for some donors at each locus, association tests included only the typed subset. While some public TCRs were present in many individuals, most TCR sequences turned up only very rarely across donors. Because the 87-base-pair reads could not distinguish some IMGT-functional V segments, including TRBV6-2 and TRBV6-3, those segments were excluded. V-gene and J-gene trimming of TCR beta chains was associated with a missense DCLRE1C variant in a later genetic analysis, and the association was replicated in an independent cohort. A further reported finding was that TCR beta sequences accurately predicted the HLA-A and HLA-B alleles for most subjects in the first cohort. When HLA alleles, especially DR and DQ, strongly co-occurred, TCR associations were difficult to assign to individual alleles. Because counts were too low, roughly 18 rarely observed V segments, including chromosome 9 orphons, were left out of the earlier analysis of approximately 500 of the donors.

Note on this clone: What this receptor recognizes is not known. Compared with germline, one end of the junction differs, possibly owing to a read error.

The cohort consisted of hundreds of healthy bone marrow donors. At the time of sampling, all cohort members were nominally healthy, though unrecorded immune exposures were likely present. The donor tested CMV seronegative, placing the donor among the 352 seronegative members of the cohort. Each donor provided a peripheral blood sample, and peripheral blood mononuclear cells were used for TCR beta sequencing. The Qiagen DNeasy Blood Extraction Kit was used to extract genomic DNA from the blood cell samples. CDR1 and CDR2 are drawn from the germline V gene (reference sequence): LNHNV, YYDKDF. The CDR3 numbers 13 residues from cysteine through phenylalanine. Of all the DNA, just the CDR3 is kept, 39 bases in frame from base 1. Library generation was performed with the immunoSEQ multiplex PCR assay. For the multiplex PCR, a mixture combining 60 forward primers for TCR Vbeta segments and 13 reverse primers for TCR Jbeta segments was used. Amplification of the CDR3 region of rearranged TCR beta genes was performed with a multiplex PCR assay on genomic DNA. The amplified TCR beta libraries were sequenced on the Illumina HiSeq System as 87-base-pair reads. The study's own analysis went as follows. Across the 670 or so repertoires, a later analysis counted roughly 77 million unique TCR beta chains, roughly 11 million of which were shared by at least two donors. Raw reads were error-corrected and collapsed into unique sequences by a nearest-neighbor algorithm in which closely related sequences were merged to remove PCR and sequencing errors. To assign V, D and J gene segments, CDR3 sequences were aligned to IMGT reference sequences. For a sequence to be retained, a match of at least six nucleotides was required to both a V gene segment and a J gene segment. A rearrangement was called productive if the CDR3 had no stop codons and remained in frame with V and J, and every other rearrangement was called non-productive. CDR3 was defined according to IMGT convention as the region running from the second conserved V-encoded cysteine to the conserved J-encoded phenylalanine. In an earlier analysis of approximately 590 of the donors, sequences lacking an unambiguous match to a single V gene segment were excluded. An earlier analysis of fewer than 750 of the donors classified V segments as functional when productive rearrangements were above 56.7% and as segregating when the standard deviation between donors was above 5%. A statistical classification framework was developed to diagnose cytomegalovirus status using the catalog of TCR beta chain sequences. In a later analysis, TCR nucleotide sequences were compared against IMGT/GENE-DB human TR gene sequences so that V and J genes could be assigned. A later analysis assigned CDR3 sequences and most-parsimonious VDJ recombination scenarios with the TCRdist pipeline. A later analysis defined each TCR beta chain by its CDR3 amino acid sequence plus V-gene family, and excluded reads lacking a unique V-gene family. As a way to deal with suspected cross-contamination and a sequencing artifact, a later analysis dropped 500 to 700 nucleotide sequences that were highly shared and had low generation probability. In a later analysis, a clonal expansion index for each public chain was calculated from normalized within-repertoire ranks of inferred template counts. In a later analysis, generation probabilities were computed using a VDJ recombination model fitted to out-of-frame rearrangements, and the results were checked against IGoR. A later analysis scored TCR-TCR, TCR-HLA and TCR-CMV co-occurrence with hypergeometric tests, applying a repertoire-size bias correction to TCR pairs. A later analysis estimated false discovery rates by permuting HLA or CMV assignments 20 times. In a later analysis, co-occurring TCRs were grouped with DBSCAN, and TCRdist sequence similarity was added when clustering was performed within HLA-allele-positive subsets. Co-occurrence clustering excluded repertoires with fewer than 30,000 or more than 120,000 public chains, plus five with anomalous nucleotide sharing. The immuneACCESS repertoire file appears here via TCRdb, limited to in-frame rearrangements. These files lack a portion of the clones; in checked studies, under half of the deficit traces to unresolved V genes, and the cause of the others is not known. The V and J calls and clone size come from that table; D and trimming were worked out from the DNA. This sample comprises almost 200,000 clones, over 75% of them detected only once. The biggest ten clones account for less than 2.5% of the sample.

The sequence was obtained from a woman aged 50 to 60 in good health and CMV-seronegative. The material sequenced was PBMCs. The chain is encoded by TRBV15 joined to TRBJ2-5, and possibly TRBD2, on 5 matching bases. CDR3 loop: CPSSRRTQETQYF. The DNA sequence reads TGCCCGTCGTCCAGGAGGACCCAAGAGACCCAGTACTTC.